This T cell receptor (beta chain) was documented in a study of T-cell reconstitution after alpha-beta-depleted transplantation in children. Whole-study results and caveats: Some patients' high day-60 TCRbeta diversity was attributed to recipient cells surviving conditioning. One year post-transplant, T-cell counts and diversity were largely derived from T cells produced anew. Several hundred expanded graft clones reportedly supplied alpha-beta T cells about two months after transplant.

Only a few counts were recorded for this clonotype. Its antigen is still unknown. The TCRbeta library incorporated unique molecular identifiers. TCRdb reanalysed the PCR reads using MiXCR and keeps one entry per CDR3 protein. The sample lists about 830,000 distinct CDR3 sequences, roughly 15% seen once, with about 4.6% in the top ten. This TCR came from a male patient under 18 who had a stem cell transplant for acute lymphoblastic leukemia, so the T cells may come from the graft donor. The sequences come from PBMCs, mostly from graft donor cells, collected 360 days after TCRalphabeta/CD19-depleted stem cell transplant.

The DNA of the CDR3 is TGTGCCAGCAGTGAAGGCGGGAAGACCCAGTACTTC. Translation gives CASSEGGKTQYF. The chain is built from TRBV12-3 or TRBV12-4 and TRBJ2-5; perhaps TRBD2 as D (6 bases). The V and J ends lost 5 bases and 6 bases respectively, with 10 bases between them. The length of the CDR3 is 12 residues.